This T cell receptor (beta chain) was identified during a study of blood T cell repertoires in COVID-19. Study context: Sites in the United States, Italy and Spain provided acute and convalescent COVID-19 samples. Sample material is recorded as cDNA or gDNA derived from T cells, B-cell-depleted T cells, or PBMCs.

Original data processing: Reference gene primer amplification in the assay estimated nucleated cell counts. Profiling relied on immunoSEQ multiplex PCR, and the TCRdb table lists in-frame clones only, not all of them. That table is the source of V, J and clone size, and D and trimming were worked out from the DNA. The table includes nearly 300,000 clones, 88% detected once. Per germline, CDR1 LGHNA and CDR2 YSLEER. This CDR3 contains 16 residues. The V end was cut by 0 bases, the J end by 3 bases, with 9 bases between. The V gene is TRBV4-3, the J gene TRBJ1-6, with D perhaps TRBD1 (6 bases). The clonotype comes from a woman in her thirties who had recovered from COVID-19. Specimen: peripheral blood. The CDR3 nucleotides are TGCGCCAGCAGCCAAGATAGCAGGGGCTATAATTCACCCCTCCACTTT. Protein sequence: CASSQDSRGYNSPLHF.